The entry below gives a single T cell receptor (beta chain) sequence along with its context. The record originates from a study of cytomegalovirus exposure and HLA in healthy donors. Study-level information: In terms of ancestry, the Caucasian-associated cluster contained around 79% of the approximately 400 genotyped donors.

Primers: 60 Vbeta forward and 13 Jbeta reverse. Assay used: immunoSEQ multiplex PCR; TCRdb lists only in-frame clones, some missing. The data contain some 180,000 clones, 60% to 80% of them singletons. This CDR3 is 15 amino acids long. Trimming at V came to 5 bases and at J to 2 bases, leaving 8 bases not matched to a gene. CDR1 ENHRY and CDR2 SYGVKD come from the germline V gene. When sampled, the donors appeared nominally healthy, though they likely had unrecorded immune exposures. The sequence came from a woman aged 25 to 39 in good health and CMV-seronegative. The chain is built from TRBV10-3 and TRBJ2-7, with TRBD2 identical over 8 bases. Material: PBMCs. The CDR3 here is CAISRNGGGTYEQYF. CDR3 bases: TGTGCCATCAGTCGAAACGGGGGGGGCACCTACGAGCAGTACTTC.